This T cell receptor beta chain was observed in a study of blood T cells in healthy people across ages. Study-level results: Long-lived donors carried more naive CD4+ cells and greater diversity than aged donors.

Through a sample-barcoded 5' primer and a J-beta primer mix, a second PCR was run for 7 to 11 cycles. TCRdb fed the 5' RACE reads into MiXCR, producing one record per CDR3 protein. The sample carries over 600,000 distinct CDR3 sequences, about half recorded once. In regard to this clonotype: Antigen specificity is unknown.

Sequenced input: blood. The TCR originated in a man aged 80 or over in good health.

For the CDR3, the DNA is TGCAGTGCTAGCCTAGCGGATTCCGAGCAGTACTTC. Translation gives CSASLADSEQYF. The genes are TRBV20-1 and TRBJ2-7, with TRBD2 identical over 7 bases. The germline V gene has CDR1 DFQATT and CDR2 SNEGSKA (reference sequence). Trimming removed 3 bases from V and 6 bases from J; junction bases left unmatched: 5. CDR3 length: 12 amino acids.